Below are 4 T cell receptor beta chains sequenced from a single sample in a study of blood T cell repertoires in COVID-19. Generated by immunoSEQ multiplex PCR, the TCRdb table keeps only in-frame clones and is missing some. Here the sample spans about 400,000 clones, approximately 85% being singletons. The sequenced sample was PBMCs or T cells enriched from blood (not recorded which). Receptors were obtained from a woman aged 40 to 49 with acute COVID-19.

This clone was observed a single time. The chain joins TRBV5-1 to TRBJ1-3; TRBD1 might be the D (5 bases). The CDR3 extends over 16 amino acids. Germline V gives CDR1 SGHRS, CDR2 YFSETQ. V was cut by 0 bases and J by 4 bases, with 14 bases left in between. Written as DNA, the CDR3 is TGCGCCAGCAGCTTGGCCGGGGGTAGATTCGGAAACACCATATATTTT. Protein sequence: CASSLAGGRFGNTIYF.

The chain has TRBV5-1 and TRBJ2-3; tentative D call: TRBD2 (6 bases). Germline V lookup: CDR1 SGHRS, CDR2 YFSETQ. This CDR3 contains 15 residues. V lost 2 bases and J 0 bases, leaving 10 bases between the germline ends. DNA of the CDR3: TGCGCCAGCAGCTTCTTCGGGGGAAGCACAGATACGCAGTATTTT. Amino acid sequence: CASSFFGGSTDTQYF.

The chain combines TRBV3-1 (or the pseudogene TRBV3-2) with TRBJ2-3; 9 nucleotides agree with TRBD2. Germline loops: CDR1 LGHDT, CDR2 YNNKEL (reference sequence). V lost 0 bases and J lost 3; bases outside the gene matches: 16. The length of the CDR3 is 20 residues. The CDR3 region is CASSQERTSASGALTDTQYF. The CDR3 DNA is TGTGCCAGCAGCCAAGAAAGAACTTCTGCTAGCGGGGCCTTAACAGATACGCAGTATTTT.

The chain is built from TRBV4-1 and TRBJ1-2, with 10 positions matching TRBD1. Germline lookup yields CDR1 MGHRA and CDR2 YSYEKL. The CDR3 has 16 residues. The V gene end was trimmed by 2 bases and the J gene end by 7 bases; junction bases not matched to a gene: 10. CDR3 nucleotides: TGCGCCAGCAGCCAACAAGATAGGACAGGGGGGGGTGGCTACACCTTC. It codes for CASSQQDRTGGGGYTF.